This T cell receptor (beta chain) came from a study of T cells in Graves' hyperthyroidism and ophthalmopathy. Subjects aged 18 to 65 presented with newly diagnosed hyperthyroidism of less than 2 months' duration. Source material for PBMCs was about 10 ml fresh peripheral blood. Regions amplified from RNA transcripts were the TCR beta CDR3 regions. With the HTBI primer set, the TCR CDR3 went through a first round of RT-PCR. MiXCR, applied by TCRdb to the multiplex PCR reads, yields one record per CDR3 protein. The data show 460,000 or so distinct CDR3 sequences, with roughly an eighth seen just once and roughly 17% held by the top ten. This clonotype was seen many times. The CDR3 loop spans 14 amino acids. Between the trimmed V and J ends, which lost 4 bases and 0 bases, there was a span of 10 bases. Germline lookup yields CDR1 DFQATT and CDR2 SNEGSKA (reference sequence).

The genes are TRBV20-1 and TRBJ1-5, with D tentatively TRBD1 (6 bases). The sample was blood. This receptor was identified in a woman between 18 and 29 years old with Graves' hyperthyroidism. Here the CDR3 DNA reads TGCAGTGCTAAAGGACAGTATAGCAATCAGCCCCAGCATTTT. Its translation is CSAKGQYSNQPQHF.